The 9 T cell receptor beta chains below come from one sample, sequenced in a study of blood T cells in healthy people across ages. A second PCR, run for about 7 to 11 cycles, used a sample-barcoded 5' primer plus a J-beta primer mix. TCRdb reprocessed the 5' RACE reads via MiXCR and lists one record per CDR3 protein. The table shows some 710,000 distinct CDR3 sequences, with approximately 21% occurring only once. Material for sequencing was blood. The origin of the receptors is a man in his 70s in good health.

This clonotype has just a few counts. The J gene is TRBJ2-3, the V gene TRBV7-2, with TRBD2 identical over 11 bases. There are 21 residues in the CDR3. The germline V gene has CDR1 SGHTA and CDR2 FQGNSA. With V trimmed by 2 bases and J by 3 bases, 19 bases remained unmatched. The CDR3 reads CASSLRPPSPLAGGLTDTQYF. The CDR3, as DNA: TGTGCCAGCAGCTTACGACCCCCCTCGCCTCTAGCGGGAGGCCTGACAGATACGCAGTATTTT.

The gene calls are TRBV20-1 and TRBJ2-1; D perhaps matches TRBD1 (6 bases). Trimming took off 5 bases at V and 6 bases at J, with 11 bases between the two ends. The CDR3 runs 12 residues. Germline V gives CDR1 DFQATT, CDR2 SNEGSKA (reference sequence). The CDR3 spells CSARTATNEQFF. CDR3 nucleotides: TGCAGTGCTCGGACAGCGACCAATGAGCAGTTCTTC.

This clonotype was detected only a few times. The V call is TRBV3-1, the J call TRBJ2-1; TRBD2 matches at 11 bases. The V gene's germline CDR1 is LGHDT and CDR2 YNNKEL (reference sequence). The V and J ends lost 0 bases and 0 bases, in that order; junction bases with no gene match: 4. The CDR3 totals 18 residues. The CDR3 protein is CASSQERLAGSSYNEQFF. The CDR3 bases are TGTGCCAGCAGCCAAGAAAGACTAGCGGGGAGCTCCTACAATGAGCAGTTCTTC.

The chain carries TRBV7-2 and TRBJ1-4, with a weak D call TRBD1 (6 bases). V was clipped by 2 bases and J by 2 bases, with 6 bases between them. Germline V lookup: CDR1 SGHTA, CDR2 FQGNSA. This CDR3 contains 14 residues. CDR3 nucleotides: TGTGCCAGCAGCTTAAGGGGGACTAATGAAAAACTGTTTTTT. Its protein is CASSLRGTNEKLFF.

There are a few counts of this clonotype. The rearrangement links TRBV12-3 or TRBV12-4 to TRBJ2-4, with 7 positions matching TRBD2. This CDR3 spans 16 amino acids. V shed 0 bases and J 6 bases; nucleotides not matched to a gene: 8. CDR3 coding DNA: TGTGCCAGCAGTTTAGCGTTTTTCGGGGGGACAAACATTCAGTACTTC. Its protein is CASSLAFFGGTNIQYF.

This clonotype was recorded a few times. The rearrangement joins TRBV5-1 to TRBJ1-6, with D possibly TRBD1 on 6 matching bases. The germline gives CDR1 SGHRS, CDR2 YFSETQ. This CDR3 comprises 14 residues. V was pared by 2 bases and J by 6 bases, with 9 bases between. CDR3 DNA sequence: TGCGCCAGCAGCTTACGACAGGTTAATTCACCCCTCCACTTT. It specifies CASSLRQVNSPLHF.

Remarks on this clonotype: Germline is not matched at one junction end, which may reflect a read error. This chain links TRBV29-1 with TRBJ2-7, with D hard to call. Germline assignment: CDR1 SQVTM and CDR2 ANQGSEA. The CDR3 spans 12 residues. This chain's CDR3 is CCVEVEAYEQYF. Written as DNA, the CDR3 is TGCTGCGTTGAAGTTGAGGCCTACGAGCAGTACTTC.

This clonotype was found a few times. V usage is TRBV7-8 and J usage is TRBJ1-4; D unclear. The CDR3 extends over 17 amino acids. The germline V and J ends were trimmed by 1 base and 3 bases, with 15 bases remaining between them. Germline CDR1 is SGHVS and CDR2 is FQNEAQ. The CDR3: CASSLVAGPVANEKLFF. CDR3 DNA sequence: TGTGCCAGCAGCTTAGTGGCGGGCCCGGTGGCTAATGAAAAACTGTTTTTT.

This clonotype has more than one count but fewer than ten. The chain joins TRBV2 to TRBJ2-5, with D perhaps matching TRBD2 (7 bases). Looked up from germline, CDR1 is SNHLY and CDR2 is FYNNEI. This CDR3 region has 15 residues. V was shortened by 11 bases and J by 5 bases, with 24 bases between the two germline ends. CDR3 nucleotide sequence: TGTGCCGGCAAAAGGGGGACGGCGGGGGTGGAGACCCAGTACTTC. Protein: CAGKRGTAGVETQYF.